The rows below give T cell receptor beta chains drawn from one sample of a study of blood T cells in healthy people across ages. Each CDR3 protein is one row after TCRdb ran MiXCR on the 5' RACE reads. The sample includes 600,000 to 650,000 distinct CDR3 sequences, around 54% of them seen just once. Material: blood. Every receptor here comes from a man in his 60s in good health. Each CDR3 is given with its conserved first and last residue. A D gene is named only where the DNA matches it firmly. Size tells how often a clone was seen (once, few, many) or the class of an expanded clone, and some rows leave it out.

j_call v_call d_call clone_size cdr3_nt cdr3_aa
TRBJ2-3 TRBV11-2 TRBD2 NA TGTGCCAGCAGCTTGAGCGGACTAGCGGGGCGAGATACGCAGTATTTT CASSLSGLAGRDTQYF
TRBJ2-5 TRBV5-1 NA NA TGCGCCAGCAGCTCGTCGGGATTGGAAGAGACCCAGTACTTC CASSSSGLEETQYF
TRBJ2-2 TRBV7-9 NA NA TGTGCCAGCAGCCGGCTCTGGGGGGCTGGCACCGGGGAGCTGTTTTTT CASSRLWGAGTGELFF
TRBJ2-5 TRBV12-3/TRBV12-4 NA NA TGTGCCAGCAGTTTAATGGGGCCCCCTCGAACCCACGCTACGGAGACCCAGTACTTC CASSLMGPPRTHATETQYF
TRBJ2-1 TRBV10-3 NA NA TGTGCCATCAGGGAAGATGGGGGATGGGGATGTGAGCAGTTCTTC CAIREDGGWGCEQFF
TRBJ2-7 TRBV12-3/TRBV12-4 NA NA TGTGCCAGCACCCTCCTGGGGGTCGCCTACGAGCAGTACTTC CASTLLGVAYEQYF
TRBJ2-7 TRBV7-8 NA few TGTGCCAGCAGCTTACCGGTGGGGCGAGGTGTAGGCGAGCAGTACTTC CASSLPVGRGVGEQYF
TRBJ2-7 TRBV5-1 TRBD2 NA TGCGCCAGCAGCTTGCTGACTAGCGGGGGGCTCGCCTACGAGCAGTACTTC CASSLLTSGGLAYEQYF
TRBJ2-3 TRBV7-9 NA NA TGTGCCAGCAGCAAAGAGGTTGGCAGGGGCACAGATACGCAGTATTTT CASSKEVGRGTDTQYF
TRBJ2-7 TRBV20-1 NA NA TGCAGTGCAGTTCAGGGTGGAAACGAGCAGTACTTC CSAVQGGNEQYF
TRBJ2-3 TRBV5-4 NA NA TGTGCCAGCAGCTTGCCCCGGACCGCGTCAAAAGATACGCAGTATTTT CASSLPRTASKDTQYF
TRBJ2-5 TRBV10-3 NA NA TGTGCCATCAGACAGGGCGGAGAAAAGACCCAGTACTTC CAIRQGGEKTQYF
TRBJ2-7 TRBV15 NA NA TGTGCCACCAGCGATAGCGGTTCCTACGAGCAGTACTTC CATSDSGSYEQYF
TRBJ2-1 TRBV2 TRBD2 NA TGTGCCAGCAGTGAACCTAGCGGGGGAGGCAATGAGCAGTTCTTC CASSEPSGGGNEQFF
TRBJ2-1 TRBV20-1 TRBD2 NA TGCAGTGCTAGTTCTAGCGGGGGAGCGCGGAGGATCAATGAGCAGTTCTTC CSASSSGGARRINEQFF
TRBJ2-3 TRBV5-1 NA NA TGCGCCAGCAGCTCGGAGGTACCTGGCACAGATACGCAGTATTTT CASSSEVPGTDTQYF
TRBJ2-3 TRBV18 TRBD2 NA TGTGCCAGCTCACCCGCCGGGACTAGCGGAGATACGCAGTATTTT CASSPAGTSGDTQYF
TRBJ2-3 TRBV7-9 NA few TGTGCCAGCAGCCCAAGAAGGGTGGGCACAGATACGCAGTATTTT CASSPRRVGTDTQYF
TRBJ2-7 TRBV29-1 NA NA TGCAGCGCCGCGGCAGTCTACAATGAGCAGTACTTC CSAAAVYNEQYF
TRBJ2-7 TRBV11-2 TRBD1 NA TGTGCCAGCAGCCCCACAGGGGTCAACGAGCAGTACTTC CASSPTGVNEQYF
TRBJ2-7 TRBV7-9 NA NA TGTGCCAGCAGCTTAGCGGCGGGGGCCACCTACGAGCAGTACTTC CASSLAAGATYEQYF
TRBJ2-7 TRBV29-1 NA few TGCAGCGTTGCTGAGAGCTCCTACGAGCAGTACTTC CSVAESSYEQYF
TRBJ2-1 TRBV7-2 NA NA TGTGCCAGCAGCCTTGCAGGGGGGCCCGATGAGCAGTTCTTC CASSLAGGPDEQFF
TRBJ1-5 TRBV20-1 NA few TGCAGTGCTAGTGAGTATAGCAATCAGCCCCAGCATTTT CSASEYSNQPQHF
TRBJ2-7 TRBV20-1 NA NA TGCAGTGCCACCCGACAGGCCGGGTACGAGCAGTACTTC CSATRQAGYEQYF
TRBJ1-2 TRBV25-1 NA NA TGTGCCAGCAGTGCCCGGACCTCCAACTATGGCTACACCTTC CASSARTSNYGYTF
TRBJ1-1 TRBV3-1 NA NA TGTGCCAGCAGCCTAAGAGGTTTTAACACTGAAGCTTTCTTT CASSLRGFNTEAFF
TRBJ2-5 TRBV28 TRBD1 NA TGTGCCAGCAGTGGACAGGGGGACCCCAAAGGTGTCAGGGAGCAGTACTTC CASSGQGDPKGVREQYF
TRBJ2-2 TRBV7-9 NA NA TGTGCCAGCATCCTCCGAGAAAGCGGCACCGGGGAGCTGTTTTTT CASILRESGTGELFF
TRBJ2-3 TRBV29-1 NA once TGCAGCGTTGGGATTAGCGATTCGAATACGCAGTATTTT CSVGISDSNTQYF
TRBJ2-2 TRBV3-1 NA NA TGTGCCAGCAGCCAAGATAGTCTCCCAGGGACCGGGGAGCTGTTTTTT CASSQDSLPGTGELFF
TRBJ2-3 TRBV20-1 NA NA TGCAGTGCAGGGACAGGGCTGCTAGCGGGGGATACAGATACGCAGTATTTT CSAGTGLLAGDTDTQYF
TRBJ2-1 TRBV28 TRBD1 NA TGTGCCAGCAGGACCGGACAGGGGGTATACAATGAGCAGTTCTTC CASRTGQGVYNEQFF
TRBJ2-7 TRBV20-1 NA few TGCAGTGCCGACCGACGGACGGAGGCGGCCCAGTACTTC CSADRRTEAAQYF
TRBJ2-3 TRBV12-3/TRBV12-4 TRBD2 NA TGTGCCAGCAGTCATATGGGACTAGCGGGGGGCGGGGATACGCAGTATTTT CASSHMGLAGGGDTQYF
TRBJ2-7 TRBV5-1 TRBD2 NA TGCGCCAGCAGCAACCAGGACGTAGCGGGGGGGCTTTTAAACACTAACTCCTACAATGAGCAGTACTTC CASSNQDVAGGLLNTNSYNEQYF
TRBJ2-1 TRBV11-2 NA NA TGTGCCAGCACCCCTGGAGCGTGGGGGGCCGGGAATGAGCAGTTCTTC CASTPGAWGAGNEQFF
TRBJ1-1 TRBV28 TRBD1 few TGTGCCAGCAGTTTGAGGGGACAGATAGAAGCTTTCTTT CASSLRGQIEAFF
TRBJ2-1 TRBV4-1 TRBD1 NA TGCGCCAGCAGCCAAGAATATCAGGGGGCTAGCAATGAGCAGTTCTTC CASSQEYQGASNEQFF
TRBJ1-1 TRBV28 NA few TGTGCCAGCAGTAAAGGGACACCCACAGCTTTCTTT CASSKGTPTAFF
TRBJ2-7 TRBV12-3/TRBV12-4 TRBD2 few TGTGCCAGCAGGCCCGGACTAGCGGGGGTCTACGAGCAGTACTTC CASRPGLAGVYEQYF
TRBJ2-5 TRBV11-2 TRBD2 few TGTGCCAGCAGCTTAGTTGCTAGCGGTAAAGAGACCCAGTACTTC CASSLVASGKETQYF
TRBJ2-1 TRBV7-8 TRBD1 NA TGTGCCAGCAGCCAAGGGACAGGGCTGAGCAATGAGCAGTTCTTC CASSQGTGLSNEQFF
TRBJ2-5 TRBV12-5 TRBD2 NA TGTGCTAGTGGTCCGGGACTAGCGGGGGGGATCGCAGAGACCCAGTACTTC CASGPGLAGGIAETQYF
TRBJ2-1 TRBV2 TRBD2 few TGTGCCAGCACCCGGGTCGGGGGGAGCTCCTACAATGAGCAGTTCTTC CASTRVGGSSYNEQFF
TRBJ1-2 TRBV29-1 NA few TGCAGCGTTGGAGACAGCCCTAATGGCTACACCTTC CSVGDSPNGYTF
TRBJ2-3 TRBV2 NA NA TGTGCCAGCAGTGGGTCCCAAGATACGCAGTATTTT CASSGSQDTQYF
TRBJ2-7 TRBV27 TRBD1 NA TGTGCCAGCAGTTTACCGGAGGGACAGGGGTTCTACGAGCAGTACTTC CASSLPEGQGFYEQYF
TRBJ2-7 TRBV9 NA NA TGTGCCAGCAGCGTAGGGGCTGAGAGCGAGCAGTACTTC CASSVGAESEQYF
TRBJ2-1 TRBV5-1 NA NA TGCGCCAGCAGCTTGCAGCTTTATGCAGGCCAGTCCCTCTACAATGAGCAGTTCTTC CASSLQLYAGQSLYNEQFF
TRBJ2-5 TRBV7-2 TRBD2 medium-sized TGTGCCAGCAGCTTACAAGCGGGGCAAGAGACCCAGTACTTC CASSLQAGQETQYF
TRBJ1-1 TRBV6-6 NA NA TGTGCCAGCAGTCGCCGGACAGTTAACACTGAAGCTTTCTTT CASSRRTVNTEAFF
TRBJ2-1 TRBV28 NA NA TGTGCCAGCAGTTCAGGCGGGATGAGCTCCTACAATGAGCAGTTCTTC CASSSGGMSSYNEQFF
TRBJ2-4 TRBV7-2 NA few TGTGCCAGCAGCTGGGTAGGAGGGGGTCAGAACATTCAGTACTTC CASSWVGGGQNIQYF
TRBJ1-2 TRBV28 TRBD1 NA TGTGCCAGCAGTACCCCGACAGGGCATGGCTACACCTTC CASSTPTGHGYTF
TRBJ2-3 TRBV19 TRBD1 NA TGTGCCAGTAGACAGGGGCAAATTATTGGAACAGATACGCAGTATTTT CASRQGQIIGTDTQYF